This TCR beta chain comes out of a study of molecular identifiers for immune sequencing clone quantification. The study's findings and limits: Shared barcodes on identical TCR molecules could underestimate the sizes of highly expanded clones.

This clonotype appeared many times. The target antigen is unknown. CDR3 length: 20 amino acids. The germline CDR1 and CDR2 sequences are DFQATT and SNEGSKA (reference sequence). Unmatched junction bases numbered 23, after V lost 7 bases and J lost 3 bases. Generation of bulk TCR libraries relied on previously described methods and listed TCR primers. From the PCR reads, TCRdb called clonotypes with MiXCR, one entry per CDR3 protein. The data show nearly 650,000 distinct CDR3 sequences, over 25% seen once. The V call is TRBV20-1, the J call TRBJ2-3, with 12 bases fitting TRBD1. The source of this sequence is a human donor in good health. Some libraries in this study had Jurkat cell RNA spiked in. Source material: naive CD8+ T cells from blood, with Jurkat cell RNA spiked in. The subset was: FACS-sorted CD8+CD4-CCR7+CD45RA+ naive T cells. In DNA, the CDR3 is TGCAGTGTCTATCCCCGGGACAGGGGGCAGGGAGGGCCTAGTACAGATACGCAGTATTTT. Translation gives CSVYPRDRGQGGPSTDTQYF.